Below, one TCR beta chain is given with its context. An end of the junction differs from the germline gene, which may be a read error. This entry belongs to a study of T cells after yellow fever vaccination. The 5'RACE template-switching step produced TCR cDNA and added a universal primer site and UMIs. A single record per CDR3 protein comes from TCRdb applying MiXCR to the 5' RACE reads. The data show some 54,000 distinct CDR3 sequences, around 6.7% seen once. Germline V gene lookup returns CDR1 SNHLY and CDR2 FYNNEI. The CDR3 loop spans 14 amino acids. V usage is TRBV2 and J usage is TRBJ1-2; possibly TRBD1 for D (5 bases). This specimen was CD8+ T cells not binding an NS4B(214-222) dextramer, sorted from PBMCs, taken roughly 45 days after the first yellow fever vaccination. The origin of this receptor is a man aged 18 to 35 who received the YFV17D yellow fever vaccine. The CDR3: CDSSEALGGDGYTF. In DNA form, the CDR3 reads TGTGACAGCAGTGAAGCGCTTGGGGGTGACGGCTACACCTTC.